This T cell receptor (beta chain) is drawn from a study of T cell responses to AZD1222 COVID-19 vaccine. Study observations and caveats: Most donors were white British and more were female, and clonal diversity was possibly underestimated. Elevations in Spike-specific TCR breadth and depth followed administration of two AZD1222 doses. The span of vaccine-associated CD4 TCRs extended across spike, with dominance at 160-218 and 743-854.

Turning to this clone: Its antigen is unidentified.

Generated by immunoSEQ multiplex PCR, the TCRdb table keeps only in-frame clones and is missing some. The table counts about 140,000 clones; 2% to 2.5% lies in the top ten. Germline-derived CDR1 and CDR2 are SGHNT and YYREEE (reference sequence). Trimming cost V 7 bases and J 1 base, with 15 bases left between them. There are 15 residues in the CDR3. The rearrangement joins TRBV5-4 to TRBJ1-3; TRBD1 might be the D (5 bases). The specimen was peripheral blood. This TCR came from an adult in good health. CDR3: CASGLQGTSGNTIYF. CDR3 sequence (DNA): TGTGCCAGCGGTCTGCAGGGAACATCTGGAAACACCATATATTTT.